The 32 T cell receptor beta chains below all came from one sample that was sequenced in a study of radiation and T cells in renal cell carcinoma. The time point: baseline pretreatment blood. Treatment here: 15 Gy SBRT to primary tumor, nephrectomy 4 weeks later. Produced via immunoSEQ multiplex PCR; TCRdb's table is partial and in-frame only. Of more than 95,000 clones in the sample, roughly 80% were seen once. The sample in question was blood, obtained from a patient whose treatment included radiotherapy and nephrectomy. Every receptor here comes from a woman in her sixties with renal cell carcinoma.

The V gene is TRBV2, the J gene TRBJ2-2; TRBD1 matches at 8 bases. The junction had 3 bases not matched to a gene; V was cut back by 3 bases and J by 0 bases. The CDR3 has 16 residues. The germline CDR1 and CDR2 sequences are SNHLY and FYNNEI. In nucleotides, the CDR3 is TGTGCCAGCAGTGAGCTGACAGGGGCGAACACCGGGGAGCTGTTTTTT. Its protein is CASSELTGANTGELFF.

This chain connects TRBV6-5 to TRBJ1-5; a weak D match, TRBD1 (6 bases). CDR3 length: 13 amino acids. The V end was cut by 6 bases, the J end by 5 bases, with 11 bases between. Looked up from germline, CDR1 is MNHEY and CDR2 is SVGAGI. The CDR3 sequence is CASSRQVDQPQHF. The CDR3 nucleotides are TGTGCCAGCAGCAGACAGGTAGATCAGCCCCAGCATTTT.

This chain uses TRBV9 with TRBJ1-2, with D perhaps TRBD1 (6 bases). Germline lookup yields CDR1 SGDLS and CDR2 YYNGEE. This CDR3 comprises 19 residues. Trimming removed 4 bases at V and 5 bases at J, with 30 bases between. The CDR3 is CASSPLDRPRGEGLYGYTF. The CDR3 region has the DNA TGTGCCAGCAGCCCTCTCGACAGGCCCCGGGGCGAGGGGCTGTATGGCTACACCTTC.

V gene TRBV19 combines with J gene TRBJ1-1, with D possibly matching TRBD1 (6 bases). The CDR3 extends over 14 amino acids. Trimming removed 4 bases from V and 4 bases from J, with 13 bases in between. The germline gives CDR1 LNHDA, CDR2 SQIVND (reference sequence). The CDR3 DNA is TGTGCCAGTAGTAGTAGACAGGAGGCCACTGAAGCTTTCTTT. Its translation: CASSSRQEATEAFF.

V usage is TRBV5-1 and J usage is TRBJ1-4; maybe TRBD1 (6 bases). V was cut by 0 bases and J by 6 bases, with 18 bases left in between. The CDR3 is 17 amino acids. CDR1 is SGHRS, CDR2 YFSETQ, per germline. The CDR3 region has the DNA TGCGCCAGCAGCTTGGGGAACGGCGGGTCAGGGGATGAAAAACTGTTTTTT. Translated: CASSLGNGGSGDEKLFF.

This clone was detected a few times. The CDR3 bases are TGTGCCAGCAGCTTAGCGTTTGACATGTTTCTCTATGGCTACACCTTC. Residues: CASSLAFDMFLYGYTF. The chain recombines TRBV7-9 with TRBJ1-2; D ambiguous. CDR1 and CDR2 (germline): SEHNR, FQNEAQ (reference sequence). With 0 bases removed from V and 4 bases from J, the gap between germline ends came to 15 bases. There are 16 residues in the CDR3.

The rearrangement joins TRBV7-6 to TRBJ2-1, with D uncertain. This CDR3 region has 13 residues. Germline V gene sequence: CDR1 SGHVS, CDR2 FNYEAQ. The germline V and J ends were trimmed by 3 bases and 5 bases, with 8 bases remaining between them. The CDR3 coding sequence is TGTGCCAGCAGCTTGCAACACCACAATGAGCAGTTCTTC. It encodes CASSLQHHNEQFF.

The V and J genes are TRBV28 and TRBJ2-7; 8 bases align to TRBD2. J lost 5 bases, V lost 5 bases, and 8 bases had no gene match. CDR1 is MDHEN and CDR2 is SYDVKM in the germline V gene. CDR3 length equals 14 residues. CDR3: CASSPGLASHEQYF. As DNA, the CDR3 is TGTGCCAGCAGTCCAGGACTAGCTTCCCACGAGCAGTACTTC. Full variable domain (outside the CDR3, taken from reference TRBV28 and TRBJ2-7): DVKVTQSSRYLVKRTGEKVFLECVQDMDHENMFWYRQDPGLGLRLIYFSYDVKMKEKGDIPEGYSVSREKKERFSLILESASTNQTSMYLCASSPGLASHEQYFGPGTRLTVT.

The chain couples TRBV14 to TRBJ1-1; D possibly corresponds to TRBD1 (5 bases). Germline assignment: CDR1 SGHDN and CDR2 FVKESK. V lost 3 bases, J lost 1 base, and 12 bases lay in between. The CDR3 runs 15 residues. CDR3 sequence reads: CASSQGPGRNTEAFF. CDR3 sequence (DNA): TGTGCCAGCAGCCAGGGACCGGGGCGGAACACTGAAGCTTTCTTT. Filled out from reference TRBV14 and TRBJ1-1, the complete variable domain reads EAGVTQFPSHSVIEKGQTVTLRCDPISGHDNLYWYRRVMGKEIKFLLHFVKESKQDESGMPNNRFLAERTGGTYSTLKVQPAELEDSGVYFCASSQGPGRNTEAFFGQGTRLTVV.

This rearrangement joins TRBV7-9 to TRBJ1-2; TRBD1 matches at 11 bases. V was clipped by 5 bases and J by 8 bases; unmatched bases: 4. Germline CDR1 reads SEHNR; CDR2 reads FQNEAQ (reference sequence). The CDR3 totals 13 residues. The CDR3 nucleotides read TGTGCCAGCAGCGGGACAGGGGGGTTGGGCTACACCTTC. Translation gives CASSGTGGLGYTF. Complete variable domain (other parts from reference TRBV7-9 and TRBJ1-2): DTGVSQNPRHKITKRGQNVTFRCDPISEHNRLYWYRQTLGQGPEFLTYFQNEAQLEKSRLLSDRFSAERPKGSFSTLEIQRTEQGDSAMYLCASSGTGGLGYTFGSGTRLTVV.

V usage is TRBV9 and J usage is TRBJ2-3, with TRBD1 identical over 11 bases. The CDR3 extends over 16 amino acids. J lost 0 bases, V lost 4 bases, and 4 bases had no gene match. In germline, CDR1 is SGDLS, CDR2 YYNGEE. The CDR3: CASSPGQGASTDTQYF. CDR3 nucleotide sequence: TGTGCCAGCAGCCCAGGACAGGGGGCGAGCACAGATACGCAGTATTTT.

This clone was picked up a small number of times. This chain joins TRBV19 and TRBJ1-5; D might be TRBD1 (5 bases). The germline V gene has CDR1 LNHDA and CDR2 SQIVND (reference sequence). V lost 5 bases and J lost 6, with 17 bases in between. This CDR3 spans 15 amino acids. The DNA of the CDR3 is TGTGCCAGTAGTGGGGCCTCCAGGACGGCTCAGCCCCAGCATTTT. This encodes CASSGASRTAQPQHF.

J is TRBJ2-7 and V is TRBV9; D is perhaps TRBD2 (6 bases). The germline CDR1 and CDR2 sequences are SGDLS and YYNGEE. The CDR3 runs to 14 residues. V dropped 3 bases and J dropped 2 bases, with 12 bases sitting between them. This chain's CDR3 is CASSEGIAAYEQYF. The CDR3 coding sequence is TGTGCCAGCAGCGAAGGAATAGCGGCCTACGAGCAGTACTTC.

This clone has a single count. The chain couples TRBV5-1 to TRBJ2-7; D might be TRBD1 or TRBD2, each matching 5 bases. Germline-derived CDR1 and CDR2 are SGHRS and YFSETQ. There are 14 residues in the CDR3. V was trimmed by 0 bases and J by 2 bases, leaving 9 bases between them. CDR3 in amino acids: CASSLEGTPYEQYF. For the CDR3, the DNA is TGCGCCAGCAGCTTGGAAGGGACCCCCTACGAGCAGTACTTC.

The sample holds a few counts of this clone. J is TRBJ2-7 and V is TRBV6-6; 9 bases match TRBD1. The V segment lost 6 bases and the J segment 7 bases; nucleotides outside the gene matches: 4. Looked up from germline, CDR1 is MNHNY and CDR2 is SVGAGI (reference sequence). This CDR3 comprises 12 residues. The CDR3: CASRQGAGEQYF. Written as DNA, the CDR3 is TGTGCCAGCAGACAGGGGGCAGGAGAGCAGTACTTC.

V usage is TRBV5-6 and J usage is TRBJ2-5; D might be TRBD2 (6 bases). This CDR3 contains 16 residues. Per germline, CDR1 SGHDT and CDR2 YYEEEE. Trimming cost V 3 bases and J 5 bases, with 20 bases left between them. The CDR3 spells CASSSTDRGSGETQYF. The CDR3 DNA follows: TGTGCCAGCAGCTCCACGGATCGGGGCAGCGGGGAGACCCAGTACTTC.

CDR3 sequence (DNA): TGTGCCAGCAGCCCGGCCTTTGGGCATACTGAAGCTTTCTTT. Its protein is CASSPAFGHTEAFF. The rearrangement links TRBV7-2 to TRBJ1-1; D is uncertain. This CDR3 region has 14 residues. The ends were cut back, 5 bases at V and 5 bases at J, with 15 bases in the middle. The V gene's germline CDR1 is SGHTA and CDR2 FQGNSA.

CDR3 sequence: CASSYGSSYNSPLHF. CDR3 bases: TGTGCCAGCAGTTACGGGAGCTCCTATAATTCACCCCTCCACTTT. The V and J genes are TRBV6-6 and TRBJ1-6; D is ambiguous. From germline, CDR1 is MNHNY and CDR2 SVGAGI (reference sequence). The CDR3 is 15 amino acids. Deletions cut 2 bases from V and 0 bases from J, with 5 bases between.

A word on this clone: One junction end does not reproduce the germline sequence, and a read error may be involved. The chain employs TRBV6-1 and TRBJ1-2, with 7 bases fitting TRBD1. CDR1 MNHNS and CDR2 SASEGT come from the germline V gene. This CDR3 comprises 14 residues. The CDR3 DNA sequence: TGTACCAGCAGCTTGACAGGGATGGATAATGGCTACACCTTC. Protein: CTSSLTGMDNGYTF.

The chain couples TRBV4-3 to TRBJ1-4; no clear D gene. This CDR3 has 12 amino acids. V lost 0 bases and J 10 bases, leaving 6 bases between the germline ends. The germline gives CDR1 LGHNA, CDR2 YSLEER. DNA of the CDR3: TGCGCCAGCAGCCAAGATGGTGGAAAACTGTTTTTT. The encoded protein is CASSQDGGKLFF.

This sequence joins TRBV7-3 and TRBJ1-5; TRBD1 is a possible D gene (5 bases). Trimming left V 5 bases short and J 1 base short, with 12 bases between. CDR1 is SGHTA and CDR2 is FQGTGA in the germline V gene. The CDR3 has 15 residues. The CDR3 DNA is TGTGCCAGCAGCCCCCGCGGGGGAAGCAATCAGCCCCAGCATTTT. Its translation: CASSPRGGSNQPQHF.

This rearrangement joins TRBV19 to TRBJ2-7; D possibly corresponds to TRBD1 (6 bases). The CDR3 consists of 13 residues. From germline, CDR1 is LNHDA and CDR2 SQIVND (reference sequence). Trimming removed 3 bases from V and 7 bases from J, with 13 bases in between. The CDR3 loop is CASSIMGQGEQYF. The CDR3 bases are TGTGCCAGTAGTATTATGGGACAAGGGGAGCAGTACTTC.

The sample holds a few counts of this clone. The chain combines TRBV19 with TRBJ1-1; 9 nucleotides agree with TRBD1. Germline loops: CDR1 LNHDA, CDR2 SQIVND (reference sequence). The ends lost 9 bases at V and 6 bases at J; junction bases unmatched: 5. This CDR3 has 12 residues. CDR3 coding DNA: TGTGCCAGCAGACAGGGGGTCGCTGAAGCTTTCTTT. Protein product: CASRQGVAEAFF.

This clone was seen a few times. The chain recombines TRBV4-1 with TRBJ1-1; TRBD1 might be the D (6 bases). Between the trimmed V and J ends, which lost 0 bases and 4 bases, there was a span of 9 bases. The CDR3 totals 14 residues. From germline, CDR1 is MGHRA and CDR2 YSYEKL. CDR3 loop: CASSQDQGTTEAFF. Here the CDR3 DNA reads TGCGCCAGCAGCCAAGATCAGGGGACCACTGAAGCTTTCTTT.

The chain links TRBV6-1 to TRBJ2-7; 8 positions match TRBD1. CDR3 size: 14 residues. CDR1 and CDR2 from the germline V gene are MNHNS and SASEGT. Trimming at V came to 4 bases and at J to 4 bases, leaving 6 bases not matched to a gene. This CDR3 reads CASSVETGGYEQYF. The DNA of the CDR3 is TGTGCCAGCAGTGTAGAAACAGGGGGGTACGAGCAGTACTTC.

This clone was detected ten times or more. The chain uses TRBV7-9 and TRBJ2-7; TRBD1 matches 7 bases. The CDR3 is made up of 15 amino acids. The germline V gene has CDR1 SEHNR and CDR2 FQNEAQ (reference sequence). V gave up 6 bases and J gave up 4 bases; unmatched junction bases: 12. This chain's CDR3 is CASSQGVTENYEQYF. The CDR3 nucleotides read TGTGCCAGCAGTCAGGGGGTAACGGAGAATTACGAGCAGTACTTC.

The rearrangement links TRBV5-1 to TRBJ1-3; maybe TRBD1 (6 bases). This CDR3 is built from 16 residues. In germline, CDR1 is SGHRS, CDR2 YFSETQ. Trimming cost V 3 bases and J 0 bases, with 13 bases left between them. As DNA, the CDR3 is TGCGCCAGCAGCTGGGCCGACAGGAGCTCTGGAAACACCATATATTTT. Its protein is CASSWADRSSGNTIYF.

J is TRBJ1-2 and V is TRBV28, with a possible D match to TRBD1 (5 bases). The CDR3 consists of 17 residues. The germline V gene has CDR1 MDHEN and CDR2 SYDVKM. V lost 4 bases to trimming and J lost 4 bases, with 22 bases between them. CDR3 in amino acids: CASSSKGVKSVTYGYTF. The DNA for the CDR3 is TGTGCCAGCAGTTCCAAAGGGGTTAAGTCGGTCACCTATGGCTACACCTTC.

A few counts support this clone. The chain has TRBV7-9 and TRBJ1-1; D is undetermined. Germline CDR1 SEHNR, CDR2 FQNEAQ (reference sequence). CDR3 length equals 14 residues. V dropped 7 bases and J dropped 1 base, with 13 bases sitting between them. CDR3: CASTLFGSNTEAFF. CDR3 DNA: TGTGCCAGCACCCTCTTTGGATCGAACACTGAAGCTTTCTTT.

The chain is built from TRBV10-2 and TRBJ2-2; D might be TRBD2 (6 bases). V lost 5 bases to trimming and J lost 3 bases, with 10 bases between them. Germline CDR1 WSHSY, CDR2 SAAADI. The CDR3 extends over 14 amino acids. The CDR3 DNA reads as TGCGCCAGCAGTTCGGGAGCGGACACCGGGGAGCTGTTTTTT. Protein: CASSSGADTGELFF.

This clone was seen only a few times. The chain employs TRBV19 and TRBJ1-5, with a tentative D call TRBD1 (6 bases). V lost 9 bases and J 1 base, leaving 10 bases between the germline ends. There are 13 residues in the CDR3. Germline V gene lookup returns CDR1 LNHDA and CDR2 SQIVND (reference sequence). CDR3 in DNA: TGTGCCAGCAGGGGACTGAGCAATCAGCCCCAGCATTTT. This encodes CASRGLSNQPQHF.

This clone was counted once. This chain links TRBV27 with TRBJ1-5; no clear D. The CDR3 has 14 amino acids. CDR1 MNHEY and CDR2 SMNVEV come from the germline V gene (reference sequence). Trimming pared 3 bases from V and 2 bases from J, leaving 8 bases between. Here the CDR3 reads CASSFGQGNQPQHF. The CDR3 bases are TGTGCCAGCAGTTTCGGGCAGGGCAATCAGCCCCAGCATTTT.